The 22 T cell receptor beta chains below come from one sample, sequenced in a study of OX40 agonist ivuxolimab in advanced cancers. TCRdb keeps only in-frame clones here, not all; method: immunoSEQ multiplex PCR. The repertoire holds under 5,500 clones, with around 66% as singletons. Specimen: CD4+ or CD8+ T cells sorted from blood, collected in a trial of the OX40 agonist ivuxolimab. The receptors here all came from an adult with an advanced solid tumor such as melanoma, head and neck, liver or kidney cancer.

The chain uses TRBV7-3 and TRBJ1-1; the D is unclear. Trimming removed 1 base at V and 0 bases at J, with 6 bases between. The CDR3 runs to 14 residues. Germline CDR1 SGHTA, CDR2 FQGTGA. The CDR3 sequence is CASSLRHMNTEAFF. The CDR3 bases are TGTGCCAGCAGCTTAAGACACATGAACACTGAAGCTTTCTTT.

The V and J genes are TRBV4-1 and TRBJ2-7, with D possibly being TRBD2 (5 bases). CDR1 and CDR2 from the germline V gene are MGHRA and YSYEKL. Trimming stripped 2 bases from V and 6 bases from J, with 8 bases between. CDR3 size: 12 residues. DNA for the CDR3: TGCGCCAGCAGCCAATCGGGGTTCGAGCAGTACTTC. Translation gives CASSQSGFEQYF.

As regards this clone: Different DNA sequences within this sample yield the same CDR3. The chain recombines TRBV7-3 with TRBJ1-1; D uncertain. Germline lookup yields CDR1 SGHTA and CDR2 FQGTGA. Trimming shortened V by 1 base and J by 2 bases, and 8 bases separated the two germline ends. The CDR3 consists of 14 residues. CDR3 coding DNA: TGTGCCAGCAGCTTAATCGGGAGCAACACTGAAGCTTTCTTT. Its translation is CASSLIGSNTEAFF.

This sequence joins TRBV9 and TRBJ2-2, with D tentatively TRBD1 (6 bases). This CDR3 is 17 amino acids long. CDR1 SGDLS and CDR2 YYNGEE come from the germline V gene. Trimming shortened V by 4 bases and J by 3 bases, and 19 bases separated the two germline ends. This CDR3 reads CASSSTLRQEDTGELFF. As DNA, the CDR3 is TGTGCCAGCAGCTCGACCCTGAGACAGGAGGACACCGGGGAGCTGTTTTTT.

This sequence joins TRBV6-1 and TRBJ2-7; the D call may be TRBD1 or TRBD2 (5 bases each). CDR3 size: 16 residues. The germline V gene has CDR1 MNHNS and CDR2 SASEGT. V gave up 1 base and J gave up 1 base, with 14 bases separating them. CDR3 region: CASSEEAGTLSYEQYF. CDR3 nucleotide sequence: TGTGCCAGCAGTGAAGAGGCAGGGACGCTATCCTACGAGCAGTACTTC.

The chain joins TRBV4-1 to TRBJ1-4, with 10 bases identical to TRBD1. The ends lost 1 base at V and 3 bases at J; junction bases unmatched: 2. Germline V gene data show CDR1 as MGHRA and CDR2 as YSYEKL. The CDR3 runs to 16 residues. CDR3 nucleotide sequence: TGCGCCAGCAGCCAAGGGACAGGGGGGGCTAATGAAAAACTGTTTTTT. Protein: CASSQGTGGANEKLFF.

The chain's CDR3 is CASSQWGEAETQYF. The CDR3 DNA follows: TGTGCCAGCAGCCAATGGGGTGAAGCAGAGACCCAGTACTTC. This rearrangement joins TRBV14 to TRBJ2-5; D is uncertain. The CDR3 is 14 residues long. V lost 2 bases, J lost 4 bases, and 11 bases lay in between. In germline, CDR1 is SGHDN, CDR2 FVKESK.

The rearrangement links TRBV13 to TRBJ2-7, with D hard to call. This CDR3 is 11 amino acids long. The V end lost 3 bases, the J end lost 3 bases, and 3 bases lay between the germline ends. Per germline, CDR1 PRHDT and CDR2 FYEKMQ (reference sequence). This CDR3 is CASSFNYEQYF. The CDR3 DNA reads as TGTGCCAGCAGCTTTAACTACGAGCAGTACTTC.

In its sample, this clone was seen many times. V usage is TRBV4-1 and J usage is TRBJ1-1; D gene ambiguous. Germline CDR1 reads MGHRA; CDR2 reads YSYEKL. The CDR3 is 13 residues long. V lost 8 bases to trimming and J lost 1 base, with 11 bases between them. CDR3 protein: CASASQRNTEAFF. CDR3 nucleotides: TGCGCCAGCGCCTCACAGAGGAACACTGAAGCTTTCTTT.

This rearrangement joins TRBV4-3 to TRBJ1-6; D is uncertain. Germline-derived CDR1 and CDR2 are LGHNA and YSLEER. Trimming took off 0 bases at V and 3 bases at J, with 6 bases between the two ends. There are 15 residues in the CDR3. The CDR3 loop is CASSQDSGYNSPLHF. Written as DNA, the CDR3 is TGCGCCAGCAGCCAAGATTCAGGCTATAATTCACCCCTCCACTTT.

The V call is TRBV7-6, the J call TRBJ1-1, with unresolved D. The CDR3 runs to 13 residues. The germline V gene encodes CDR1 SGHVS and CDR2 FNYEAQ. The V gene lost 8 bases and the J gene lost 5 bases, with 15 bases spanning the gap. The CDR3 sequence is CASQSFSGTEAFF. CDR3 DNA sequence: TGTGCCAGCCAAAGCTTCTCGGGGACTGAAGCTTTCTTT.

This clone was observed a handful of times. The CDR3 DNA follows: TGTGCCAGTAGTGGGTCTTACAGGGGGGAAACAGATACGCAGTATTTT. It translates to CASSGSYRGETDTQYF. The chain is built from TRBV19 and TRBJ2-3, with 8 bases matching TRBD1. The CDR3 has 16 amino acids. Germline CDR1 is LNHDA and CDR2 is SQIVND (reference sequence). V lost 5 bases, J lost 3 bases, and 10 bases stayed unmatched.

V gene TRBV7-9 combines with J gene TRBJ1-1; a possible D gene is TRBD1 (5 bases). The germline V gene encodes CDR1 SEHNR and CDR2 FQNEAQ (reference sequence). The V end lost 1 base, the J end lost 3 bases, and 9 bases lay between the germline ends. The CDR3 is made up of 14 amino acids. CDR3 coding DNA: TGTGCCAGCAGCTTAGGGGCAGGGCACACTGAAGCTTTCTTT. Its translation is CASSLGAGHTEAFF.

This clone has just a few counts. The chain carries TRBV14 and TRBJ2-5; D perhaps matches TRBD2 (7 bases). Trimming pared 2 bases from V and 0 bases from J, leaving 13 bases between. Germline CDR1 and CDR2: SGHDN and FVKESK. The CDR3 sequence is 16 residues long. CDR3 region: CASSQRGGTNQETQYF. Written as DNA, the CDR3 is TGTGCCAGCAGCCAAAGGGGAGGGACAAACCAAGAGACCCAGTACTTC. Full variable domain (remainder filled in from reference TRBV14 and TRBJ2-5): EAGVTQFPSHSVIEKGQTVTLRCDPISGHDNLYWYRRVMGKEIKFLLHFVKESKQDESGMPNNRFLAERTGGTYSTLKVQPAELEDSGVYFCASSQRGGTNQETQYFGPGTRLLVL.

The CDR3 DNA sequence: TGTGCCAGCAGTTACTCGCCCGGGTTTAGCACAGATACGCAGTATTTT. This codes for CASSYSPGFSTDTQYF. V is TRBV6-6 and J is TRBJ2-3; no clear D. With 0 bases removed from V and 0 bases from J, the gap between germline ends came to 10 bases. CDR1 is MNHNY and CDR2 is SVGAGI in the germline V gene (reference sequence). This CDR3 has 16 residues.

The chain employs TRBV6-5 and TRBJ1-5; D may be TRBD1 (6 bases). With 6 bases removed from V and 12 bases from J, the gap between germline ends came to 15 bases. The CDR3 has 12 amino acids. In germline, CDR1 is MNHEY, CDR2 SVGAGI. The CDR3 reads CASRAWGGGQHF. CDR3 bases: TGTGCCAGCAGGGCATGGGGAGGGGGCCAGCATTTT.

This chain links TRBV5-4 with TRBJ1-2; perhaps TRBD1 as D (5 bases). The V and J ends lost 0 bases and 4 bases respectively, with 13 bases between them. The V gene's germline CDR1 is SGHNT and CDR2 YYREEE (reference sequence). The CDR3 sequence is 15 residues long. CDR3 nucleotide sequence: TGTGCCAGCAGCTTGGCGGGGGGGATCGTCTATGGCTACACCTTC. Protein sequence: CASSLAGGIVYGYTF.

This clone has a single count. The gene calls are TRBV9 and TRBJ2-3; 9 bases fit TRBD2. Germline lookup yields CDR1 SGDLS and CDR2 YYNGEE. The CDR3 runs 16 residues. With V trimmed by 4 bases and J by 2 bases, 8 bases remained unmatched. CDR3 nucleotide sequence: TGTGCCAGCAGCAACCTAAGCGGGGGGCCCACAGATACGCAGTATTTT. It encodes CASSNLSGGPTDTQYF.

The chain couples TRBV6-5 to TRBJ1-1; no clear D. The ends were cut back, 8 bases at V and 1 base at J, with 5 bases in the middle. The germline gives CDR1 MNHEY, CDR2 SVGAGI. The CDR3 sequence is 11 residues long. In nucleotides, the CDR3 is TGTGCCAGCGGAAGGAACACTGAAGCTTTCTTT. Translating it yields CASGRNTEAFF.

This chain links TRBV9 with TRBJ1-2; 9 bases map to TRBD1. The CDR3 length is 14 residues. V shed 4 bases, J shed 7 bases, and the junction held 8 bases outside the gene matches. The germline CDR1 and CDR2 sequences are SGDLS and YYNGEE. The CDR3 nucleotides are TGTGCCAGCAGCCACGGACAGGGGACAGGTGGCTACACCTTC. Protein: CASSHGQGTGGYTF.

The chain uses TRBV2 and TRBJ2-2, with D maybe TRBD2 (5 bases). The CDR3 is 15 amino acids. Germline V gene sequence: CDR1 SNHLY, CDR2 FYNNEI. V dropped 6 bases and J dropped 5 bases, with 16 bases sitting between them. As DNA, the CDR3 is TGTGCCAGCAGCTTACTAGTGGCTCCAACCGGGGAGCTGTTTTTT. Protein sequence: CASSLLVAPTGELFF.

CDR3 bases: TGTGCCAGCAGTAAAAGTCGACAGGTCCTTGAGCAGTACTTC. The encoded protein is CASSKSRQVLEQYF. The chain carries TRBV7-6 and TRBJ2-7, with D possibly being TRBD1 (6 bases). The ends were cut back, 6 bases at V and 7 bases at J, with 19 bases in the middle. CDR1 and CDR2 (germline): SGHVS, FNYEAQ. CDR3 length equals 14 residues.